These 14 T cell receptor beta chains came from one sample sequenced in a study of T cells in Graves' hyperthyroidism and ophthalmopathy. Template material for amplifying TCR beta CDR3 regions consisted of RNA transcripts. In the first-round RT-PCR of the TCR CDR3, the HTBI primer set was used. TCRdb analysed the multiplex PCR reads with MiXCR anew, one entry per CDR3 protein. The repertoire holds about 710,000 distinct CDR3 sequences, with around 15% as singletons. The material sequenced was blood. The receptors originated from a man between 18 and 29 years old with Graves' hyperthyroidism.

The V and J genes are TRBV24-1 and TRBJ2-1, with D possibly matching TRBD2 (7 bases). Per germline, CDR1 KGHDR and CDR2 SFDVKD. V dropped 4 bases and J dropped 10 bases, with 19 bases sitting between them. This CDR3 is built from 15 residues. CDR3 protein: CATSDPSQGGGEQFF. The CDR3 bases are TGTGCCACCAGTGACCCGTCACAGGGAGGGGGGGAGCAGTTCTTC.

This clonotype showed up many times. The J gene is TRBJ2-1, the V gene TRBV12-3 or TRBV12-4; TRBD1 is a possible D gene (6 bases). V was cut by 4 bases and J by 6 bases, with 16 bases left in between. CDR3 length: 15 amino acids. CDR3 coding DNA: TGTGCCAGCAGTTCCGAGGGGGACGGTTCCAATGAGCAGTTCTTC. Translating it yields CASSSEGDGSNEQFF.

The chain combines TRBV29-1 with TRBJ2-1; perhaps TRBD1 as D (6 bases). V was cut by 1 base and J by 1 base, with 14 bases left in between. The CDR3 runs 16 residues. Germline lookup yields CDR1 SQVTM and CDR2 ANQGSEA. The CDR3 nucleotides are TGCAGCGTTGAAGGGTTCGGCAGGGGTTCCTACAATGAGCAGTTCTTC. The encoded protein is CSVEGFGRGSYNEQFF.

This chain uses TRBV12-5 with TRBJ1-2; tentative D call: TRBD1 (6 bases). The CDR3 spans 15 residues. Per the germline V gene, CDR1 is LGHNT and CDR2 is FRNRAP. Trimming removed 5 bases at V and 8 bases at J, with 21 bases between. The CDR3 DNA sequence: TGTGCTAGTGGTCCAACATCTATCGGGGGCGGCGGCTACACCTTC. This translates into CASGPTSIGGGGYTF. The whole variable domain, filled in from reference TRBV12-5 and TRBJ1-2, reads DARVTQTPRHKVTEMGQEVTMRCQPILGHNTVFWYRQTMMQGLELLAYFRNRAPLDDSGMPKDRFSAEMPDATLATLKIQPSEPRDSAVYFCASGPTSIGGGGYTFGSGTRLTVV.

This clonotype was found many times. The J gene is TRBJ1-1, the V gene TRBV19; 7 bases map to TRBD1. Germline V gene data show CDR1 as LNHDA and CDR2 as SQIVND (reference sequence). The CDR3 covers 14 residues. V gave up 7 bases and J gave up 2 bases; unmatched junction bases: 7. The CDR3 nucleotides are TGTGCCAGTATCTGGGGAGGGGGCAACACTGAAGCTTTCTTT. Translated, it gives CASIWGGGNTEAFF.

The chain uses TRBV30 and TRBJ2-2; D is ambiguous. This CDR3 region has 13 residues. Looked up from germline, CDR1 is GTSNPN and CDR2 is SVGIG (reference sequence). Trimming took off 3 bases at V and 0 bases at J, with 5 bases between the two ends. The CDR3 DNA reads as TGTGCCTGGAGCCAGCCGAACACCGGGGAGCTGTTTTTT. Translated: CAWSQPNTGELFF.

This clonotype was counted many times. The chain joins TRBV30 to TRBJ2-7; 9 positions agree with TRBD2. This CDR3 has 14 amino acids. CDR1 GTSNPN and CDR2 SVGIG come from the germline V gene (reference sequence). V lost 6 bases to trimming and J lost 7 bases; unmatched junction nucleotides: 13. The CDR3 here is CACLTSGVSSEQYF. CDR3 DNA sequence: TGTGCCTGCCTGACTAGCGGAGTTTCGAGTGAGCAGTACTTC.

Ten or more counts support this clonotype. The genes are TRBV6-6 and TRBJ1-1; the D is unclear. With 0 bases removed from V and 0 bases from J, the gap between germline ends came to 14 bases. Germline V gene data show CDR1 as MNHNY and CDR2 as SVGAGI (reference sequence). The CDR3 covers 17 residues. CDR3: CASSYSFIYTLNTEAFF. The CDR3 bases are TGTGCCAGCAGTTACTCGTTTATTTACACCTTGAACACTGAAGCTTTCTTT.

The V call is TRBV14, the J call TRBJ2-1; D assignment may be TRBD1 or TRBD2 (5 bases each). The CDR3 consists of 14 residues. Germline-derived CDR1 and CDR2 are SGHDN and FVKESK. V gave up 1 base and J gave up 7 bases, with 11 bases separating them. CDR3 loop: CASSQGGYVNEQFF. The CDR3 DNA is TGTGCCAGCAGCCAAGGGGGGTACGTTAATGAGCAGTTCTTC. The variable domain in full, completed from reference TRBV14 and TRBJ2-1, reads EAGVTQFPSHSVIEKGQTVTLRCDPISGHDNLYWYRRVMGKEIKFLLHFVKESKQDESGMPNNRFLAERTGGTYSTLKVQPAELEDSGVYFCASSQGGYVNEQFFGPGTRLTVL.

V gene TRBV6-5 combines with J gene TRBJ1-2; 8 positions match TRBD1. The CDR3 is 13 residues long. The J segment lost 8 bases and the V segment lost 4 bases, leaving 6 bases of the junction unmatched. The germline V gene encodes CDR1 MNHEY and CDR2 SVGAGI. CDR3 in DNA: TGTGCCAGCAGTTGGGACCCAGGGGGCGGCTACACCTTC. This sequence encodes CASSWDPGGGYTF.

This clonotype was recorded a few times. The CDR3 here is CASSQERLYEQYF. In DNA form, the CDR3 reads TGTGCCAGCAGCCAAGAACGGCTGTACGAGCAGTACTTC. V and J are TRBV4-2 and TRBJ2-7; D unclear. The CDR3 has 13 residues. Looked up from germline, CDR1 is LGHNA and CDR2 is YNFKEQ. V was shortened by 0 bases and J by 4 bases, with 7 bases between the two germline ends.

This clonotype was seen a handful of times. This chain links TRBV6-1 with TRBJ1-6; D remains ambiguous. In germline, CDR1 is MNHNS, CDR2 SASEGT. The V end lost 5 bases, the J end lost 3 bases, and 11 bases lay between the germline ends. The CDR3 is 15 amino acids. As DNA, the CDR3 is TGTGCCAGCAGTAACAGTCAACTCTATAATTCACCCCTCCACTTT. Protein sequence: CASSNSQLYNSPLHF.

This chain uses TRBV10-3 with TRBJ1-2; 8 bases agree with TRBD1. Germline V gene lookup returns CDR1 ENHRY and CDR2 SYGVKD. CDR3 size: 14 residues. Trimming removed 6 bases from V and 4 bases from J; junction bases left unmatched: 7. The DNA of the CDR3 is TGTGCCATCAGCCTTGGACAGGGTGGCTATGGCTACACCTTC. As protein: CAISLGQGGYGYTF.

There are many counts of this clonotype. The J gene is TRBJ2-5, the V gene TRBV3-1, with D perhaps matching TRBD1 (5 bases). This CDR3 is 14 amino acids long. V shed 4 bases and J shed 5 bases, with 14 bases lying between them. The V gene's germline CDR1 is LGHDT and CDR2 YNNKEL (reference sequence). CDR3 amino acids: CASSRFQGSETQYF. Here the CDR3 DNA reads TGTGCCAGCAGCCGCTTCCAGGGATCGGAGACCCAGTACTTC.